The 10 T cell receptor beta chains below were found in one sample sequenced in a study of memory CD4+ T cells and cytomegalovirus serostatus. Single viable CD3+CD4+CD8-CD45RO+ cells were sorted as the memory CD4+ T cells. Assay used: immunoSEQ multiplex PCR; TCRdb lists only in-frame clones, some missing. In the table there are around 54,000 clones, roughly 78% of which are singletons. Sequenced material: memory CD4+ T cells from blood. These TCRs come from an adult in good health and CMV-seronegative.

This chain joins TRBV10-3 and TRBJ2-7; 9 nucleotides match TRBD2. With V trimmed by 5 bases and J by 2 bases, 7 bases remained unmatched. This CDR3 spans 15 amino acids. The V gene's germline CDR1 is ENHRY and CDR2 SYGVKD. CDR3 bases: TGTGCCATCAGTAAAATTAGCGGGAGCCCCTACGAGCAGTACTTC. Protein: CAISKISGSPYEQYF.

This rearrangement joins TRBV27 to TRBJ2-7, with a weak D call TRBD1 (6 bases). In germline, CDR1 is MNHEY, CDR2 SMNVEV (reference sequence). This CDR3 has 15 amino acids. Trimming left V 3 bases short and J 1 base short, with 13 bases between. The DNA for the CDR3 is TGTGCCAGCAGTTTGGTCAGGGACATTTCCTACGAGCAGTACTTC. It is translated as CASSLVRDISYEQYF.

V gene TRBV9 combines with J gene TRBJ2-2, with 8 bases fitting TRBD2. V was clipped by 1 base and J by 4 bases; unmatched bases: 21. Germline V gene lookup returns CDR1 SGDLS and CDR2 YYNGEE. This CDR3 region has 21 residues. CDR3 bases: TGTGCCAGCAGCGTAACCCTGGGAGGAGCGGGAGTCGCCCAAGGCACCGGGGAGCTGTTTTTT. Translating gives CASSVTLGGAGVAQGTGELFF.

The chain recombines TRBV19 with TRBJ1-5, with a weak D call TRBD1 (5 bases). V was pared by 7 bases and J by 1 base, with 23 bases between. Germline CDR1 LNHDA, CDR2 SQIVND (reference sequence). CDR3 length: 18 residues. The CDR3 DNA follows: TGTGCCAGTATAAAAGCGCCCACCGGCAGGGCCAGCAATCAGCCCCAGCATTTT. Translation: CASIKAPTGRASNQPQHF.

The V call is TRBV5-6, the J call TRBJ2-7, with 9 nucleotides matching TRBD2. J lost 2 bases, V lost 3 bases, and 9 bases had no gene match. Germline CDR1 reads SGHDT; CDR2 reads YYEEEE. CDR3 length: 16 amino acids. CDR3 protein: CASSWGAASGAYEQYF. CDR3 coding DNA: TGTGCCAGCAGCTGGGGGGCGGCTAGCGGGGCCTACGAGCAGTACTTC.

There are a few counts of this clone. The chain has TRBV14 and TRBJ1-2, with D uncertain. The germline V gene encodes CDR1 SGHDN and CDR2 FVKESK. With 3 bases removed from V and 2 bases from J, the gap between germline ends came to 25 bases. The length of the CDR3 is 19 residues. In nucleotides, the CDR3 is TGTGCCAGCAGCCACCCCGCGGATGGACGAACAGTGACCAACTATGGCTACACCTTC. This translates into CASSHPADGRTVTNYGYTF.

The V call is TRBV27, the J call TRBJ1-2; D remains unclear. Germline values: CDR1 MNHEY, CDR2 SMNVEV (reference sequence). The CDR3 is 12 residues long. V dropped 2 bases and J dropped 2 bases, with 3 bases sitting between them. The CDR3, as DNA: TGTGCCAGCAGTTTAGGGAACTATGGCTACACCTTC. It yields the protein CASSLGNYGYTF.

Only a few counts were recorded for this clone. CDR3 DNA: TGTGCCAGCTCACGTGAGGAAAACTATGGCTACACCTTC. This encodes CASSREENYGYTF. The V and J genes are TRBV18 and TRBJ1-2; D remains unclear. The V gene lost 4 bases and the J gene lost 2 bases, with 8 bases spanning the gap. The CDR3 runs to 13 residues. CDR1 is KGHSH and CDR2 is LQKENI in the germline V gene.

CDR3 nucleotides: TGTGCCAGCAGCTTGGCCGGCAGGGGAAATATTGAGACCCAGTACTTC. Protein: CASSLAGRGNIETQYF. The rearrangement links TRBV5-6 to TRBJ2-5, with a tentative D call TRBD1 (6 bases). The germline gives CDR1 SGHDT, CDR2 YYEEEE. The CDR3 covers 16 residues. Between the trimmed V and J ends, which lost 0 bases and 5 bases, there was a span of 17 bases.

The V call is TRBV6-1, the J call TRBJ1-1; D perhaps matches TRBD1 (5 bases). The CDR3 runs to 13 residues. Germline CDR1 reads MNHNS; CDR2 reads SASEGT. The V end was cut by 7 bases, the J end by 3 bases, with 12 bases between. This CDR3 is CASIVRDHTEAFF. Written as DNA, the CDR3 is TGTGCCAGCATTGTCAGGGACCACACTGAAGCTTTCTTT.